These 5 T cell receptor beta chains were all obtained from the same sample, sequenced in a study of glioma-infiltrating T cells after dendritic cell vaccination. Sequencing was performed with immunoSEQ multiplex PCR; in TCRdb, only in-frame clones are kept and a portion is missing. The sample yields more than 55,000 clones, approximately 81% seen once. Time point described: after dendritic cell vaccination, including at tumor progression/relapse. Sample: blood, taken after dendritic cell vaccination. These receptors were obtained from a human donor with glioblastoma.

This clone was recorded only once. The rearrangement uses TRBV6-5 and TRBJ1-1, with D tentatively TRBD1 (5 bases). This CDR3 comprises 15 residues. V lost 0 bases and J lost 4, with 12 bases in between. Germline loops: CDR1 MNHEY, CDR2 SVGAGI. CDR3 in amino acids: CASSYSGRLGTEAFF. The CDR3, as DNA: TGTGCCAGCAGTTACTCGGGGCGGTTGGGCACTGAAGCTTTCTTT.

This chain uses TRBV14 with TRBJ2-7; 7 nucleotides align to TRBD1. V was clipped by 5 bases and J by 6 bases; unmatched bases: 10. The CDR3 length is 14 residues. Germline values: CDR1 SGHDN, CDR2 FVKESK. The CDR3 reads CASSEDRPFSEQYF. DNA for the CDR3: TGTGCCAGCAGCGAGGACAGGCCGTTCTCCGAGCAGTACTTC.

V gene TRBV5-4 combines with J gene TRBJ2-7; 10 bases are shared with TRBD1. Germline values: CDR1 SGHNT, CDR2 YYREEE (reference sequence). CDR3 size: 16 residues. After removal of 0 bases from V and 2 bases from J, the junction contained 5 bases not matched to a gene. The CDR3 region is CASSLGGQGDAYEQYF. The DNA of the CDR3 is TGTGCCAGCAGCTTGGGCGGACAGGGGGACGCCTACGAGCAGTACTTC.

The chain links TRBV4-1 to TRBJ2-7; D perhaps matches TRBD2 (7 bases). The V end was cut by 4 bases, the J end by 7 bases, with 17 bases between. The CDR3 has 14 amino acids. Germline values: CDR1 MGHRA, CDR2 YSYEKL. This chain's CDR3 is CASSLRAGAEEQYF. CDR3 in DNA: TGCGCCAGCAGCCTAAGGGCGGGGGCTGAGGAGCAGTACTTC.

This chain uses TRBV11-3 with TRBJ1-1; D is undetermined. CDR1 and CDR2 from the germline V gene are SGHNT and YENEEA. The CDR3 has 13 residues. V lost 2 bases, J lost 0 bases, and 4 bases lay in between. The CDR3 sequence is CASSLQMNTEAFF. DNA of the CDR3: TGTGCCAGCAGCTTACAGATGAACACTGAAGCTTTCTTT. The variable domain in full, completed from reference TRBV11-3 and TRBJ1-1, reads EAGVVQSPRYKIIEKKQPVAFWCNPISGHNTLYWYLQNLGQGPELLIRYENEEAVDDSQLPKDRFSAERLKGVDSTLKIQPAELGDSAVYLCASSLQMNTEAFFGQGTRLTVV.